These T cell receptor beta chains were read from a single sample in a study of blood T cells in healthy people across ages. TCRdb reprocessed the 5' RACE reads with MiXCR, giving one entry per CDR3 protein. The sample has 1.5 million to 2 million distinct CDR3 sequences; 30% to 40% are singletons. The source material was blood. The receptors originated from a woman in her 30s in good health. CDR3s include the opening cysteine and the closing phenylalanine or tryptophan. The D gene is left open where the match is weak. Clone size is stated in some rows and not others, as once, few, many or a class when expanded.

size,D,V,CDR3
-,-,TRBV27,CASSAFNQVNTEAFF
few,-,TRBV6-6,CASSYSRGWGDDGYTF
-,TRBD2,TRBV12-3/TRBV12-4,CASSVAGTSTDVQYF
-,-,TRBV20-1,CSPSTGLGLYEQYF
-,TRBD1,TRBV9,CASSATGGLPDTQYF
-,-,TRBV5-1,CASSFPSAEGYTF
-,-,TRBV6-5,CASSPDRFLGYTF
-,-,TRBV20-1,CSARGTAAFSSYEQYF
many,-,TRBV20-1,CSARGSSGAPYEQYF
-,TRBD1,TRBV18,CASSRSGQGIYEQYF
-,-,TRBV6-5,CASSYSRTGNTEAFF
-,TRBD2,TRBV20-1,CSARAPSGAETQYF
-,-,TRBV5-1,CASSESISNTEAFF
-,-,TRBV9,CASSLLGGQDEQFF
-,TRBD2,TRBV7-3,CASSSKRITSGRPWETQYF
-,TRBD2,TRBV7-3,CASSYPSGGVHYEQYF
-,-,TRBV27,CASSLSASVRGNEQFF
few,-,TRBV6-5,CASSPDPGRHYEQYF
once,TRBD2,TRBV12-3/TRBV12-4,CATFIDSGRDSCNEQFF
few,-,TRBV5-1,CASSLVVTREADTQYF
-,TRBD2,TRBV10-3,CAISVGTSETYEQYF
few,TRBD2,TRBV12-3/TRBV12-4,CASSFTSGMLTDTQYF